This T cell receptor (beta chain) was identified during a study of blood T cells in healthy people across ages. This clonotype was detected only a few times. Through a sample-barcoded 5' primer and a J-beta primer mix, a second PCR was run for about 6 to 12 cycles. Each cDNA was tagged by a template-switch adaptor containing 12 random nucleotides. Individual samples furnished no less than 2.5 million CDR3-containing paired-end reads apiece. One entry per CDR3 protein, called by TCRdb with MiXCR from the 5' RACE reads. The sample contains about 1.4 million distinct CDR3 sequences, 59% of which appear only once. CDR3 length equals 13 residues. Germline CDR1 reads ENHRY; CDR2 reads SYGVKD. V was cut by 7 bases and J by 6 bases, with 16 bases left in between.

Sample: blood. This receptor was obtained from a man aged 18 to 30 in good health. The chain is built from TRBV10-3 and TRBJ2-7, with D perhaps being TRBD1 or TRBD2 (5 bases each). This chain's CDR3 is CAINRDLKLEQYF. Written as DNA, the CDR3 is TGTGCCATCAACCGGGACCTAAAGCTCGAGCAGTACTTC.